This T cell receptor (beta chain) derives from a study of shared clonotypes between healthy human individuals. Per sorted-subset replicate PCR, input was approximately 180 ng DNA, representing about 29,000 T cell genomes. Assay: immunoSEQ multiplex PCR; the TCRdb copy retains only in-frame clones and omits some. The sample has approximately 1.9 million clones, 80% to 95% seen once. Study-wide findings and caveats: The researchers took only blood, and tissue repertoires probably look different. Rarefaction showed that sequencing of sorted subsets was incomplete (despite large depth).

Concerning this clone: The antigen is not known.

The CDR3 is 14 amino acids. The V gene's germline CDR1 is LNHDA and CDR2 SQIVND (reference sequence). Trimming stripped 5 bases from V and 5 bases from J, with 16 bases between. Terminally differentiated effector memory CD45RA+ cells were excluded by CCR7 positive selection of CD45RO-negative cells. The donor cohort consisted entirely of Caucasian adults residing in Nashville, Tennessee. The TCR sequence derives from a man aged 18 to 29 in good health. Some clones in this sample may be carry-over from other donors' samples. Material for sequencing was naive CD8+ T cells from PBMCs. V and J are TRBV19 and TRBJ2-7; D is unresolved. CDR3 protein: CASSFSGSNHEQYF. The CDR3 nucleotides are TGTGCCAGTAGTTTCTCCGGTAGTAACCACGAGCAGTACTTC.